This TCR beta chain derives from a study of blood T cell repertoires in COVID-19. Overall study: Acute-phase and convalescent COVID-19 samples originated in the United States, Italy and Spain. Sources were T cells, B-cell-depleted T cells, or PBMCs; the material itself was cDNA or gDNA.

This clone came up once. Authors' data handling: Using reference gene primer amplification, nucleated cell counts were estimated. Sequenced by immunoSEQ multiplex PCR; TCRdb stores in-frame clones only, minus some. The V and J calls and clone size come from that table; D and trimming were worked out from the DNA. The table shows under 85,000 clones, with approximately 80% occurring only once. Germline V gene lookup returns CDR1 LNHDA and CDR2 SQIVND (reference sequence). Unmatched junction bases numbered 8, after V lost 6 bases and J lost 1 base. The CDR3 has 15 residues. The TCR comes from a man between 60 and 70 years old with active or convalescent COVID-19. The sequenced sample was peripheral blood. The rearrangement links TRBV19 to TRBJ2-7, with TRBD1 matching over 8 bases. Written as DNA, the CDR3 is TGTGCCAGTAGCCCGCTGCGACAGGGGTCCTACGAGCAGTACTTC. This encodes CASSPLRQGSYEQYF. The whole variable domain, remainder taken from reference TRBV19 and TRBJ2-7, is DGGITQSPKYLFRKEGQNVTLSCEQNLNHDAMYWYRQDPGQGLRLIYYSQIVNDFQKGDIAEGYSVSREKKESFPLTVTSAQKNPTAFYLCASSPLRQGSYEQYFGPGTRLTVT.